The sample holds a few counts of the clone carrying this T cell receptor beta chain. The antigen is not known. The data derive from a study of T and B cells in COVID-19 patients. Study summary: COVID-19 patients gave peripheral blood either during active infection or after recovery. The recovered patients had mostly mild to moderate COVID-19 with outpatient management.

Regarding the study as a whole: Clonality of TRB repertoires was high in active COVID-19; recovery brought above-healthy diversity and richness.

Each TRB amplification used about 220-500 ng of genomic DNA from blood. The CDR3 sequence is 13 residues long. The V and J ends lost 7 bases and 2 bases respectively, with 11 bases between them. CDR1 is MNHEY, CDR2 SVGAGI, per germline. Multiplex PCR with BIOMED2 TRB-A/B primer pools amplified TRB rearrangements. TCRdb re-analysed the multiplex PCR reads in MiXCR, keeping a single row per CDR3 protein. Of nearly 15,000 distinct CDR3 sequences in the sample, about 30% were seen once. This clonotype was obtained from a human donor who had recovered from COVID-19. The chain carries TRBV6-5 and TRBJ1-1; D gene ambiguous. The source material was blood. The CDR3 protein is CASNTRGNTEAFF. The DNA for the CDR3 is TGTGCCAGCAATACTCGGGGTAACACTGAAGCTTTCTTT.